This is a list of T cell receptor beta chains from one sample in a study of shared clonotypes between healthy human individuals. Profiling relied on immunoSEQ multiplex PCR, and the TCRdb table lists in-frame clones only, not all of them. The sample has around 1.1 million clones; about 80% are singletons. Input material: memory CD4+ T cells from PBMCs. These receptors all come from a young man in good health. Some clones in this sample may be carry-over from other donors' samples. Each CDR3 is given with its conserved first and last residue. Fields, in order: J gene, clone size, V gene, D gene, CDR3 DNA, CDR3 protein. A D gene is named only where the DNA matches it firmly. Size is omitted from some rows. Given values are once, few, many or a class for expanded clones.

J: TRBJ2-1; size: -; V: TRBV4-3; D: -; DNA: TGCGCCAGCAGCCAACGACTAGGTGAGCAGTTCTTC; CDR3: CASSQRLGEQFF
J: TRBJ1-3; size: -; V: TRBV5-1; D: TRBD1; DNA: TGCGCCAGCAGCTGGGGACAGAGAAACACCATATATTTT; CDR3: CASSWGQRNTIYF
J: TRBJ2-1; size: -; V: TRBV10-3; D: TRBD2; DNA: TGTGCCACCGCTGGGGAGGGCCCCAATGAGCAGTTCTTC; CDR3: CATAGEGPNEQFF
J: TRBJ2-5; size: -; V: TRBV15; D: TRBD2; DNA: TGTGCCACCAGCAGACCTCCCGGGACTAGCGGGATTCAGTACTTC; CDR3: CATSRPPGTSGIQYF
J: TRBJ1-2; size: -; V: TRBV5-1; D: -; DNA: TGCGCCAGCAGCTTGGACTTCCCCGATGGCTACACCTTC; CDR3: CASSLDFPDGYTF
J: TRBJ2-7; size: -; V: TRBV4-1; D: -; DNA: TGCGCCAGCAGCCGAGACGATCGGAGCTACGAGCAGTACTTC; CDR3: CASSRDDRSYEQYF
J: TRBJ2-2; size: -; V: TRBV6-1; D: TRBD2; DNA: TGTGCCAGCAGTGCCACAACCTTCGGGACTAGCGGTTACACCGGGGAGCTGTTTTTT; CDR3: CASSATTFGTSGYTGELFF
J: TRBJ2-7; size: -; V: TRBV19; D: TRBD1; DNA: TGTGCCAGTAGTCCGGGACAGGGAGCCTACGAGCAGTACTTC; CDR3: CASSPGQGAYEQYF
J: TRBJ1-2; size: once; V: TRBV7-2; D: -; DNA: TGTGCCAGCAGCTTAGGATCATCTAACTATGGCTACACCTTC; CDR3: CASSLGSSNYGYTF
J: TRBJ2-7; size: -; V: TRBV19; D: TRBD1; DNA: TGTGCCAGTAGTATCGGGACAGGGGGCTACGAGCAGTACTTC; CDR3: CASSIGTGGYEQYF
J: TRBJ2-7; size: -; V: TRBV5-1; D: -; DNA: TGCGCCAGCAGAATTGCAGGCGGTACCCCCTCCTACGAGCAGTACTTC; CDR3: CASRIAGGTPSYEQYF
J: TRBJ2-1; size: -; V: TRBV9; D: -; DNA: TGTGCCAGCAGCGCAAGACAGAGCCGGTCAACCTACAATGAGCAGTTCTTC; CDR3: CASSARQSRSTYNEQFF
J: TRBJ2-7; size: -; V: TRBV5-4; D: -; DNA: TGTGCCAGCAGCCTATCTATCGGGGGTATCACCTACGAGCAGTACTTC; CDR3: CASSLSIGGITYEQYF
J: TRBJ1-2; size: -; V: TRBV19; D: TRBD1; DNA: TGTGCCAGTAGTATTTATAGCGGCAGGGGGGCGACTAACTATGGCTACACCTTC; CDR3: CASSIYSGRGATNYGYTF
J: TRBJ1-4; size: -; V: TRBV5-5; D: TRBD1; DNA: TGTGCCAGCAGCTACCGGGACAGGGGTGATGGAACTAATGAAAAACTGTTTTTT; CDR3: CASSYRDRGDGTNEKLFF
J: TRBJ2-2; size: -; V: TRBV5-1; D: -; DNA: TGCGCCAGCAGCCCTACCCAGGGAAGAGACACCGGGGAGCTGTTTTTT; CDR3: CASSPTQGRDTGELFF
J: TRBJ2-5; size: -; V: TRBV30; D: -; DNA: TGTGCCTGGACCCAGTGGTTAGGTCGGGGACCCTCGGAGCAGTACTTC; CDR3: CAWTQWLGRGPSEQYF
J: TRBJ1-2; size: few; V: TRBV5-5; D: TRBD1; DNA: TGTGCCAGCAGCCCACCGGGACAGGCCTATGGCTACACCTTC; CDR3: CASSPPGQAYGYTF
J: TRBJ1-5; size: -; V: TRBV28; D: -; DNA: TGTGCCAGCACCGGGACAAGAAATCAGCCCCAGCATTTT; CDR3: CASTGTRNQPQHF
J: TRBJ1-5; size: many; V: TRBV11-2; D: -; DNA: TGTGCCAGCAGCTTAGATCGGACTCAGCCCCAGCATTTT; CDR3: CASSLDRTQPQHF
J: TRBJ2-7; size: -; V: TRBV2; D: TRBD2; DNA: TGTGCCAGCAGGGCTAACCCGGGACTAGCGGGAGGATACGAGCAGTACTTC; CDR3: CASRANPGLAGGYEQYF
J: TRBJ2-1; size: -; V: TRBV4-2; D: TRBD2; DNA: TGTGCCAGCAGCCAAGCATCCCCGGGGGGGAATGAGCAGTTCTTC; CDR3: CASSQASPGGNEQFF
J: TRBJ1-2; size: once; V: TRBV19; D: TRBD1; DNA: TGTGCCAGTAGTATCCTAGGCCAGGGGGCTGGCTACACCTTC; CDR3: CASSILGQGAGYTF
J: TRBJ2-4; size: once; V: TRBV28; D: TRBD2; DNA: TGTGCCAGCAGTTATACTAGCGGTAGGATGACCAAAAACATTCAGTACTTC; CDR3: CASSYTSGRMTKNIQYF
J: TRBJ1-1; size: -; V: TRBV7-3; D: TRBD1; DNA: TGTGCCAGCAGCCCCAGGGGGCGAGAGGATGAAGCTTTCTTT; CDR3: CASSPRGREDEAFF
J: TRBJ2-3; size: -; V: TRBV5-1; D: TRBD2; DNA: TGCGCCAGCAGCCCTAGCGGGACCCGCACAGATACGCAGTATTTT; CDR3: CASSPSGTRTDTQYF
J: TRBJ2-3; size: once; V: TRBV7-2; D: TRBD2; DNA: TGTGCCAGCAGCTACCGGACTAGCGGAAGGGTGACAGATACGCAGTATTTT; CDR3: CASSYRTSGRVTDTQYF
J: TRBJ1-5; size: -; V: TRBV28; D: -; DNA: TGTGCCAGCAGTTCCTCCCGGGACGGTCAGCCCCAGCATTTT; CDR3: CASSSSRDGQPQHF
J: TRBJ2-1; size: -; V: TRBV5-1; D: -; DNA: TGCGCCAGCAGCTTTGGGGTTGTTTTGGAGCAGTTCTTC; CDR3: CASSFGVVLEQFF
J: TRBJ2-1; size: -; V: TRBV5-6; D: TRBD2; DNA: TGTGCCAGCAGCTTTCGGGGGAGGGTCTACAATGAGCAGTTCTTC; CDR3: CASSFRGRVYNEQFF
J: TRBJ1-2; size: -; V: TRBV18; D: TRBD1; DNA: TGTGCCAGCTCACAGGGATTGGGACAGGCTGCGAACTATGGCTACACCTTC; CDR3: CASSQGLGQAANYGYTF
J: TRBJ2-6; size: -; V: TRBV9; D: -; DNA: TGTGCCAGCAGCCGTAGGTCGGGACCGCTCGGGGCCAACGTCCTGACTTTC; CDR3: CASSRRSGPLGANVLTF
J: TRBJ2-2; size: -; V: TRBV5-1; D: TRBD2; DNA: TGCGCCAGCAGCCCGGGGACTAGCGCCACCGGGGAGCTGTTTTTT; CDR3: CASSPGTSATGELFF
J: TRBJ2-3; size: -; V: TRBV5-1; D: -; DNA: TGCGCCAGCAGCTCCCAGACCCTGCTAGCTAGGGGCACAGATACGCAGTATTTT; CDR3: CASSSQTLLARGTDTQYF
J: TRBJ1-5; size: -; V: TRBV28; D: -; DNA: TGTGCCAGCATTACCCCAGGGTCGGGGAGCAATCAGCCCCAGCATTTT; CDR3: CASITPGSGSNQPQHF
J: TRBJ2-1; size: many; V: TRBV2; D: -; DNA: TGCGGGGGCGGCGGGAGATGGTACAATGAGCAGTTCTTC; CDR3: CGGGGRWYNEQFF
J: TRBJ1-2; size: -; V: TRBV28; D: -; DNA: TGTGCCAGCAGTTTGAACCTAAACTATGGCTACACCTTC; CDR3: CASSLNLNYGYTF
J: TRBJ2-3; size: few; V: TRBV9; D: TRBD2; DNA: TGTGCCAGCAGCGTAGGGACTAGCGGGGGCGATACGCAGTATTTT; CDR3: CASSVGTSGGDTQYF
J: TRBJ2-7; size: -; V: TRBV6-1; D: -; DNA: TGTGCCAGCAGGGAGGCCCGAAACGCCTACGAGCAGTACTTC; CDR3: CASREARNAYEQYF
J: TRBJ2-5; size: -; V: TRBV19; D: -; DNA: TGTGCCAGTAGCCGAGACAGTTTGCAAGAGACCCAGTACTTC; CDR3: CASSRDSLQETQYF
J: TRBJ1-1; size: -; V: TRBV7-9; D: -; DNA: TGTGCCAGCAGCCTAAAGTCTGGGGGTATGAACACTGAAGCTTTCTTT; CDR3: CASSLKSGGMNTEAFF
J: TRBJ2-3; size: -; V: TRBV5-1; D: -; DNA: TGCGCCAGCAGCCCCGGACTGGGGGTAAGCACAGATACGCAGTATTTT; CDR3: CASSPGLGVSTDTQYF
J: TRBJ1-6; size: -; V: TRBV6-1; D: -; DNA: TGTGCCAGCACCTTAAATAATTCACCCCTCCACTTT; CDR3: CASTLNNSPLHF
J: TRBJ2-7; size: -; V: TRBV6-5; D: TRBD2; DNA: TGTGCCAGCACGCCTAGCGGGAGCTACGAGCAGTACTTC; CDR3: CASTPSGSYEQYF
J: TRBJ2-7; size: -; V: TRBV20-1; D: -; DNA: TGCAGTGCTAGGGGCTTGTACGAGCAGTACTTC; CDR3: CSARGLYEQYF
J: TRBJ2-2; size: -; V: TRBV19; D: -; DNA: TGTGCCAGTAGGCTCTCCGGCGGGGCCGGGGAGCTGTTTTTT; CDR3: CASRLSGGAGELFF